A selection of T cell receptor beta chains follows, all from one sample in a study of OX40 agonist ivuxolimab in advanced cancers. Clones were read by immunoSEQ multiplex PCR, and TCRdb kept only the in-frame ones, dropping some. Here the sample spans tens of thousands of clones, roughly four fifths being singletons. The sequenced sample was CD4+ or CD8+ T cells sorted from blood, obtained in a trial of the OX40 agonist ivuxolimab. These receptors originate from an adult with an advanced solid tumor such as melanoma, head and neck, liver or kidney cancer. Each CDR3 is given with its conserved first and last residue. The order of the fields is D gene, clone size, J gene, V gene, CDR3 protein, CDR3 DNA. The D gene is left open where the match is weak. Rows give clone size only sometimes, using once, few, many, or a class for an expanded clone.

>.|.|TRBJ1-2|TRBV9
CASSSRVDGYTF
TGTGCCAGCAGCTCAAGGGTGGACGGCTACACCTTC
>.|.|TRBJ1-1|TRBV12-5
CASSSMNTEAFF
TGTGCTAGTAGCTCCATGAACACTGAAGCTTTCTTT
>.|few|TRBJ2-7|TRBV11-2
CASSLGRQDPYEQYF
TGTGCCAGCAGCTTAGGACGACAGGACCCCTACGAGCAGTACTTC
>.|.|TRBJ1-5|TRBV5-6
CASSLGDQPQHF
TGTGCCAGCAGCTTGGGTGATCAGCCCCAGCATTTT
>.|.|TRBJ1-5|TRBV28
CASSFLASGQPQHF
TGTGCCAGCAGTTTCTTGGCATCCGGGCAGCCCCAGCATTTT
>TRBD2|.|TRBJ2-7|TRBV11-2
CASSLEASGAYEQYF
TGTGCCAGCAGCTTAGAGGCTAGCGGGGCCTACGAGCAGTACTTC
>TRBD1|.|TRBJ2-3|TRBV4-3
CASSQGQGALSDTQYF
TGCGCCAGCAGCCAAGGGCAGGGGGCATTGTCAGATACGCAGTATTTT
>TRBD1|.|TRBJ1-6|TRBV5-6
CASSFGTGASPLHF
TGTGCCAGCAGCTTTGGGACAGGGGCTTCACCCCTCCACTTT
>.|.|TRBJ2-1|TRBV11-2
CASSFARNEQFF
TGTGCCAGCAGCTTTGCGAGGAATGAGCAGTTCTTC
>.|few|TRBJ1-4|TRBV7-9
CASSLGLGTEGEKLFF
TGTGCCAGCAGCTTAGGACTCGGGACCGAGGGGGAAAAACTGTTTTTT
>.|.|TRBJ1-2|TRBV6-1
CASSAMADYGYTF
TGTGCCAGCTCAGCTATGGCCGACTATGGCTACACCTTC
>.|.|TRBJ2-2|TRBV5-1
CASSSPSGHPNTGELFF
TGCGCCAGCAGCTCCCCCTCGGGACACCCCAACACCGGGGAGCTGTTTTTT
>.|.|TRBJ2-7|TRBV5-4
CASSIGQNYEQYF
TGTGCCAGCAGCATCGGACAGAACTACGAGCAGTACTTC
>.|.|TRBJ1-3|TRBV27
CASSLSAGQAGNTIYF
TGTGCCAGCAGTTTATCGGCGGGGCAAGCCGGAAACACCATATATTTT
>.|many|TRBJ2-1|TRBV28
CASSPQGTQFF
TGTGCCAGCAGTCCTCAGGGGACGCAGTTCTTC
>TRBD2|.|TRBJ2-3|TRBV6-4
CASSALAGADTQYF
TGTGCCAGCAGTGCACTAGCGGGTGCAGATACGCAGTATTTT